Sequencing of this T cell receptor (beta chain) was carried out in a study of radiation and T cells in renal cell carcinoma. Study as a whole: Nephrectomy followed 15 Gy stereotactic body radiation by 4 weeks. Notes on the study in general: No pretreatment tumor biopsies were available for baseline clonotypes.

As to this clone: Its specificity is unknown.

Germline CDR1 LNHDA, CDR2 SQIVND (reference sequence). The CDR3 length is 13 residues. Trimming cost V 4 bases and J 1 base, with 7 bases left between them. Noted time point: blood 2 weeks post-SBRT. The sample's treatment: 15 Gy SBRT to primary tumor, nephrectomy 4 weeks later. TCRdb's copy holds only in-frame clones and misses some; the assay was immunoSEQ multiplex PCR. The repertoire holds some 120,000 clones, with 88% as singletons. This TCR came from a woman in her sixties or seventies with renal cell carcinoma. The chain combines TRBV19 with TRBJ1-1; unclear D gene. The specimen was blood, collected from a patient whose treatment included radiotherapy and nephrectomy. This CDR3 is CASSTGRNTEAFF. In DNA, the CDR3 is TGTGCCAGTAGTACCGGGAGGAACACTGAAGCTTTCTTT.